This TCR beta chain was found in a study of beta chain features in type 1 diabetes. General study results and limits: Fewer junction insertions and more nucleotide deletions appeared in type 1 diabetes patients. All four CD4+ subsets from Type 1 diabetes patients carried moderately but significantly shorter TCRB CDR3s.

Only one heparinised blood draw was taken per donor, and its volume averaged around 120 mL. Cells sorted by CD45RO/CCR7/CD25/CD127/CD95/CD27 comprised CD4+ naive, central memory, regulatory and stem cell-like memory cells. CDR3 length: 17 amino acids. The V gene's germline CDR1 is KGHSH and CDR2 LQKENI. With V trimmed by 8 bases and J by 7 bases, 12 bases remained unmatched. Sequenced material consisted of expressed TCRB transcripts (all of the isolated RNA was reverse transcribed). Samples of naive, central memory and regulatory T cells yielded a mean of about 3.5 million reads. Profiled with immunoSEQ multiplex PCR; TCRdb holds only in-frame clones, not every one. The table records 150,000 to 170,000 clones, 10% of them present only once. Comment on this clone: What it binds is unknown.

V gene TRBV18 combines with J gene TRBJ2-1; 15 positions match TRBD2. The clonotype comes from a young man with type 1 diabetes. Input material: central memory CD4+ T cells from blood. The CDR3, as DNA: TGTGCCAGCCTAGGACTAGCGGGAGGGACGGATTGGAATGAGCAGTTCTTC. Protein sequence: CASLGLAGGTDWNEQFF.